This T cell receptor (beta chain) was identified during a study of beta chain features in type 1 diabetes. The V segment lost 2 bases and the J segment 2 bases; nucleotides outside the gene matches: 5. Germline CDR1 is LGHNA and CDR2 is YNFKEQ. CDR3 size: 15 residues. Details on this clone: Its antigen is not identified.

Study-level findings and limits: Patients and controls would share equally any PCR tilt toward shorter templates. In type 1 diabetes patients, VDJ junctions had fewer insertions; deletions at these junctions were more frequent.

Sequencing targeted expressed TCRB transcripts, as all isolated RNA had been reverse transcribed. Generated by immunoSEQ multiplex PCR, the TCRdb table keeps only in-frame clones and is missing some. The data contain 200,000 to 300,000 clones, 25% to 30% of them singletons. Sorting produced populations that all topped 95% purity. The rearrangement joins TRBV4-2 to TRBJ2-5, with TRBD1 identical over 7 bases. This receptor was identified in a young man in good health. The sequencing sample was made of central memory CD4+ T cells from blood. The DNA for the CDR3 is TGTGCCAGCAGCCAAACCGGGACAGCTCAAGAGACCCAGTACTTC. The encoded protein is CASSQTGTAQETQYF.